The 7 T cell receptor beta chains given below trace back to one sample, sequenced in a study of cytomegalovirus exposure and HLA in healthy donors listed by TCRdb under 2017. The library relied on the immunoSEQ multiplex PCR assay. A mixture of 60 forward primers for TCR Vbeta segments and 13 reverse primers for TCR Jbeta segments was used in the multiplex PCR. The immuneACCESS repertoire file appears here via TCRdb, limited to in-frame rearrangements. These files lack a portion of the clones; in checked studies, under half of the deficit traces to unresolved V genes, and the cause of the others is not known. In this sample the table shows about 80,000 clones, 70% to 80% of which occur a single time. The ten largest clones capture roughly 13% of the sample. The sequenced material came from PBMCs. These TCRs come from a human donor in good health.

The chain joins TRBV6-5 to TRBJ2-1, with 9 bases lining up with TRBD2. Trimming took 2 bases from V and 3 from J; bases not matched to a gene: 2. Per the germline V gene, CDR1 is MNHEY and CDR2 is SVGAGI. The CDR3 runs to 15 residues. The CDR3 DNA reads TGTGCCAGCAGTTACGTAGCGGGGGACTACAATGAGCAGTTCTTC. It yields the protein CASSYVAGDYNEQFF.

The chain links TRBV7-6 to TRBJ2-7; 10 bases line up with TRBD1. V lost 5 bases, J lost 3 bases, and 4 bases stayed unmatched. The CDR3 runs 14 residues. Germline V gives CDR1 SGHVS, CDR2 FNYEAQ. CDR3 residues: CASSNRTGGYEQYF. CDR3 in DNA: TGTGCCAGCAGCAACCGGACAGGGGGCTACGAGCAGTACTTC.

V usage is TRBV29-1 and J usage is TRBJ1-1; weak D call: TRBD1 (6 bases). Trimming removed 7 bases at V and 0 bases at J, with 18 bases between. CDR3 length equals 15 residues. Germline assignment: CDR1 SQVTM and CDR2 ANQGSEA. DNA of the CDR3: TGCAGCGCCGCGAGGGGGTGGGGGATGAACACTGAAGCTTTCTTT. Its protein product is CSAARGWGMNTEAFF.

This clone is categorized as large (0.1 to 1%). CDR3 nucleotides: TGTGCCAGCAGTCCGACCGGGACAACTAATGAAAAACTGTTTTTT. Protein product: CASSPTGTTNEKLFF. The chain recombines TRBV6-6 with TRBJ1-4; no reliable D call. The CDR3 spans 15 residues. Per germline, CDR1 MNHNY and CDR2 SVGAGI (reference sequence). Trimming pared 5 bases from V and 0 bases from J, leaving 10 bases between.

This clone was observed a handful of times. The rearrangement joins TRBV15 to TRBJ2-3; D is undetermined. The CDR3 is 14 amino acids. V lost 0 bases and J lost 4, with 8 bases in between. Germline loops: CDR1 LNHNV, CDR2 YYDKDF (reference sequence). The CDR3 protein is CATSRDPGSDTQYF. CDR3 DNA sequence: TGTGCCACCAGCAGAGATCCGGGTTCAGATACGCAGTATTTT.

With respect to this clone: A read error may account for a junction end that differs from germline. This chain joins TRBV6-1 and TRBJ1-6, with 8 bases matching TRBD1. CDR3 size: 14 residues. The germline gives CDR1 MNHNS, CDR2 SASEGT. The CDR3 here is CASSDGTGNSPLNF. The CDR3 DNA sequence: TGTGCCAGCAGTGATGGGACAGGAAATTCACCCCTCAACTTT.

This clone occurred a few times. CDR3 residues: CARETYSGANVLTF. The CDR3 nucleotides are TGTGCCAGGGAGACTTACTCTGGGGCCAACGTCCTGACTTTC. This sequence joins TRBV2 and TRBJ2-6; D is undetermined. This CDR3 spans 14 amino acids. V was clipped by 9 bases and J by 0 bases, with 9 bases between them. Germline assignment: CDR1 SNHLY and CDR2 FYNNEI.